This TCR beta chain was captured in a study of blood T cells in healthy people across ages. Broader study findings: Strong correlation was found linking TCR beta diversity to naive T cell percentage.

CDR3 size: 12 residues. Germline loops: CDR1 SGHDT, CDR2 YYEEEE. Notes on this clonotype: Antigen: not known.

With a J-beta primer mix and a sample-barcoded 5' primer, a second PCR ran about 6 to 11 cycles. TCRdb redid the calling of the 5' RACE reads with MiXCR, one entry per CDR3 protein. The sample records approximately 1,000,000 distinct CDR3 sequences, less than 45% being singletons. The sample consisted of blood. The chain employs TRBV5-6 and TRBJ2-7, with D hard to call. The DNA end lines up better with TRBJ2-5; the J call may be wrong. This TCR came from a man aged 18 to 30 in good health. As DNA, the CDR3 is TGTGCCAGCAGCTTGGGGGATGAGACCCAGTACTTC. It encodes CASSLGDETQYF.